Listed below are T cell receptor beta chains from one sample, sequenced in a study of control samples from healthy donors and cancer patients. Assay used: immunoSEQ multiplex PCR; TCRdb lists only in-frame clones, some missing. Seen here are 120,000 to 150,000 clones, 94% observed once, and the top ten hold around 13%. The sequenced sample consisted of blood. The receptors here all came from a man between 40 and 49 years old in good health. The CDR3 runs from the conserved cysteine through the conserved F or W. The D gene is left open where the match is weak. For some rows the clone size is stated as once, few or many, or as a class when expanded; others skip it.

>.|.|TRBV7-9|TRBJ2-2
CASSKAGDLNTGELFF
TGTGCCAGCAGTAAAGCAGGGGACCTGAACACCGGGGAGCTGTTTTTT
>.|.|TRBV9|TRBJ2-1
CASSSLTEDGSSYNEQFF
TGTGCCAGCAGCTCCCTAACAGAGGACGGGAGCTCCTACAATGAGCAGTTCTTC
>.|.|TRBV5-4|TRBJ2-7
CASSLAGVYEQYF
TGTGCCAGCAGCTTGGCTGGGGTATATGAGCAGTACTTC
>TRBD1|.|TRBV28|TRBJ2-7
CASSSPGTGWYEQYF
TGTGCCAGCAGTTCTCCGGGGACAGGGTGGTACGAGCAGTACTTC
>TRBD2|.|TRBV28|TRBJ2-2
CASSLGGGMGTGELFF
TGTGCCAGCAGTTTGGGCGGGGGGATGGGGACCGGGGAGCTGTTTTTT
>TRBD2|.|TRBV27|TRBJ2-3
CASSLYAGSSGGHHTDTQYF
TGTGCCAGCAGTTTGTACGCGGGTTCCAGCGGGGGCCACCACACAGATACGCAGTATTTT
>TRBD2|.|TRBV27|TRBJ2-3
CASSLRRAGLLFTDTQYF
TGTGCCAGCAGTTTGCGGAGAGCGGGACTACTTTTCACAGATACGCAGTATTTT
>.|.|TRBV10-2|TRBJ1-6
CASSIRAVDSPLHF
TGCGCCAGCAGTATCAGGGCGGTGGATTCACCCCTCCACTTT
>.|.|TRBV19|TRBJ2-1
CASSIAGEAYNEQFF
TGTGCCAGTAGTATAGCAGGGGAGGCCTACAATGAGCAGTTCTTC
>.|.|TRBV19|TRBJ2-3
CASSIGDTQYF
TGTGCCAGTAGTATCGGGGATACGCAGTATTTT
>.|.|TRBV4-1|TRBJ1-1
CASSHPGHTNTEAFF
TGCGCCAGCAGCCACCCGGGACACACGAACACTGAAGCTTTCTTT
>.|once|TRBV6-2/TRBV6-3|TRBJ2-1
CASSPGSTMGFF
TGTGCCAGCAGTCCCGGGAGCACCATGGGGTTCTTC
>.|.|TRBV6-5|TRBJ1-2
CASSYIMRYYGYTF
TGTGCCAGCAGTTACATCATGAGATACTATGGCTACACCTTC
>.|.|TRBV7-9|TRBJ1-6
CASRSYNSPLHF
TGTGCCAGCAGGAGCTATAATTCACCCCTCCACTTT
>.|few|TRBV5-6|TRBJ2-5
CASSLVGFGQETQYF
TGTGCCAGCAGCTTGGTGGGTTTCGGGCAAGAGACCCAGTACTTC
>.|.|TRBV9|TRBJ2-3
CASSVEVQSDTQYF
TGTGCCAGCAGCGTAGAGGTTCAATCAGATACGCAGTATTTT
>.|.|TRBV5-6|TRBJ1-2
CASSLSDSGFLGYTF
TGTGCCAGCAGCTTGAGCGACTCAGGGTTTTTGGGCTACACCTTC
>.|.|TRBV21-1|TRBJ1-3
CASSKGHKNSGNTIYF
TGTGCCAGCAGCAAGGGACACAAAAACTCTGGAAACACCATATATTTT
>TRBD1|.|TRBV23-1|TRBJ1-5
CASSQSMDRLGPQHF
TGCGCCAGCAGTCAATCGATGGACAGGCTGGGGCCCCAGCATTTT
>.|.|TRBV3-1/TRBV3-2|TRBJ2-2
CASSQEVGSNTGELFF
TGTGCCAGCAGCCAAGAAGTGGGCTCGAACACCGGGGAGCTGTTTTTT
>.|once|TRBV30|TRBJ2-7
CAWSSTYEQYF
TGTGCCTGGAGTTCTACCTACGAGCAGTACTTC
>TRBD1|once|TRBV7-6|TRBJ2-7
CASSPLRDRFFYEQYF
TGTGCCAGCAGCCCCTTAAGGGACAGATTTTTCTACGAGCAGTACTTC
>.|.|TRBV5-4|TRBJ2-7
CASSLGLLNYEQYF
TGTGCCAGCAGCTTGGGACTGTTAAACTACGAGCAGTACTTC
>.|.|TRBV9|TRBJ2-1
CASSPQGGAYNEQFF
TGTGCCAGCAGCCCCCAGGGGGGCGCTTACAATGAGCAGTTCTTC
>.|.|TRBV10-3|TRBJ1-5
CAIRDSEGNQPQHF
TGTGCCATCAGAGACTCGGAGGGCAATCAGCCCCAGCATTTT
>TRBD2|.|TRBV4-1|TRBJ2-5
CASSHGGGGQETQYF
TGCGCCAGCAGCCACGGCGGGGGGGGTCAAGAGACCCAGTACTTC
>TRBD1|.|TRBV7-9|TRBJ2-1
CASSSNPRQGTYNEQFF
TGTGCCAGCAGCTCTAACCCTAGACAGGGTACCTACAATGAGCAGTTCTTC
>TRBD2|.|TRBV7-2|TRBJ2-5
CASSLGRSGVAETQYF
TGTGCCAGCAGCTTAGGACGAAGCGGGGTGGCGGAGACCCAGTACTTC
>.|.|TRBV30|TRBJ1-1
CAWNRAGNTEAFF
TGTGCCTGGAATCGAGCGGGGAACACTGAAGCTTTCTTT
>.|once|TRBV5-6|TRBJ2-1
CASSFFWRGPYNEQFF
TGTGCCAGCAGCTTTTTTTGGCGGGGGCCCTACAATGAGCAGTTCTTC
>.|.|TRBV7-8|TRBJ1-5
CASSSDSNQPQHF
TGTGCCAGCAGCTCGGACAGCAATCAGCCCCAGCATTTT
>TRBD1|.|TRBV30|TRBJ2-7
CAWSRGRGLSHEQYF
TGTGCCTGGAGTCGGGGCAGGGGGCTTTCCCACGAGCAGTACTTC
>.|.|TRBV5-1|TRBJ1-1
CASSLGRESSNSEAFF
TGCGCCAGCAGCTTGGGAAGGGAGAGTTCGAACTCTGAAGCTTTCTTT
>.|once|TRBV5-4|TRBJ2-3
CASRVRPNTDTQYF
TGTGCCAGCAGGGTAAGGCCGAACACAGATACGCAGTATTTT
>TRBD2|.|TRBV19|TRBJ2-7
CASSEAGASYEQYF
TGTGCCAGTAGCGAAGCGGGGGCGTCCTACGAGCAGTACTTC
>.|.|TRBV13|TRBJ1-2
CASSLGTGNGYTF
TGTGCCAGCAGCTTAGGGACAGGCAATGGCTACACCTTC
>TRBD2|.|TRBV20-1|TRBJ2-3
CSASLPSGSTDTQYF
TGCAGTGCTAGTCTCCCTAGCGGGAGCACAGATACGCAGTATTTT
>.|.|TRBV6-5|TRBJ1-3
CASSYSTGEGNTIYF
TGTGCCAGCAGTTACTCGACCGGGGAGGGAAACACCATATATTTT
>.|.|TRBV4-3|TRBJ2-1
CASSQGGSRDEQFF
TGCGCCAGCAGCCAAGGTGGTAGTAGGGATGAGCAGTTCTTC
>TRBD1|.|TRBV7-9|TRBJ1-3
CASSSLDRTGNTIYF
TGTGCCAGCAGCTCCCTGGACAGGACTGGAAACACCATATATTTT
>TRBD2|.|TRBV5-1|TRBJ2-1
CASSAGGRGEQFF
TGCGCCAGCAGCGCGGGGGGGCGAGGTGAGCAGTTCTTC
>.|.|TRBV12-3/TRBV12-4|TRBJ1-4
CASRERGEEKLFF
TGTGCCAGCCGGGAGAGGGGCGAGGAAAAACTGTTTTTT
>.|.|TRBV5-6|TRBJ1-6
CASSPYMTPSYNSPLHF
TGTGCCAGCAGCCCATATATGACACCCTCCTATAATTCACCCCTCCACTTT
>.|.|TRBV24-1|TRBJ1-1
CATADGTLNTEAFF
TGTGCCACCGCCGACGGGACCCTTAACACTGAAGCTTTCTTT
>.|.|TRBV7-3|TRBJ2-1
CASSLRSTSTYNEQFF
TGTGCCAGCAGCTTAAGGAGTACTAGCACTTACAATGAGCAGTTCTTC
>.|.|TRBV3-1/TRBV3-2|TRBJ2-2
CASSPPSGGYTGELFF
TGTGCCAGCAGCCCACCGTCGGGGGGCTACACCGGGGAGCTGTTTTTT